These 27 T cell receptor beta chains originate from one sample sequenced in a study of T-cell memory formation after mild COVID-19. Each CDR3 protein gets one entry after TCRdb re-called the 5' RACE reads with MiXCR. The profile shows about 340,000 distinct CDR3 sequences, 20% to 25% of them singletons. The sequencing sample was made of PBMCs or a T cell subset sorted from them (not recorded which). The receptors derive from a man aged 18 to 30 who had mild COVID-19 (a few samples of this study predate the infection). Cell type and time point are not known.

This clonotype was seen only a few times. CDR3 sequence: CASSQRGGRMGETQYF. The CDR3 DNA reads as TGTGCCAGCAGCCAGCGGGGGGGCCGTATGGGAGAGACCCAGTACTTC. The chain combines TRBV7-2 with TRBJ2-5; 10 bases map to TRBD2. CDR1 is SGHTA, CDR2 FQGNSA, per germline. The junction had 10 bases not matched to a gene; V was cut back by 5 bases and J by 4 bases. The length of the CDR3 is 16 residues.

V and J are TRBV7-2 and TRBJ2-3; 7 bases are shared with TRBD2. The CDR3 runs 16 residues. Germline lookup yields CDR1 SGHTA and CDR2 FQGNSA. V dropped 5 bases and J dropped 0; count of bases not matched to a gene: 8. In DNA form, the CDR3 reads TGTGCCAGCAGCCCCACCTGGCGGGGGAGCACAGATACGCAGTATTTT. Protein product: CASSPTWRGSTDTQYF. The full variable domain, rest sourced from reference TRBV7-2 and TRBJ2-3, is GAGVSQSPSNKVTEKGKDVELRCDPISGHTALYWYRQSLGQGLEFLIYFQGNSAPDKSGLPSDRFSAERTGGSVSTLTIQRTQQEDSAVYLCASSPTWRGSTDTQYFGPGTRLTVL.

The CDR3, as DNA: TGCAGTGCCGTACCACCCAGCTCTTCCTACGAGCAGTACGTC. It is translated as CSAVPPSSSYEQYV. This chain links TRBV20-1 with TRBJ2-7; D remains unclear. Deletions cut 6 bases from V and 1 base from J, with 16 bases between. Germline CDR1 is DFQATT and CDR2 is SNEGSKA (reference sequence). The CDR3 is made up of 14 amino acids.

The count of this clonotype is one. The CDR3 here is CASSLGSVRVGGTEAFF. CDR3 coding DNA: TGTGCCAGCAGCTTAGGCAGTGTCAGGGTAGGGGGCACTGAAGCTTTCTTT. The rearrangement uses TRBV5-4 and TRBJ1-1; tentative D call: TRBD1 (6 bases). This CDR3 is 17 amino acids long. CDR1 and CDR2 from the germline V gene are SGHNT and YYREEE (reference sequence). V lost 2 bases and J 4 bases, leaving 21 bases between the germline ends.

The CDR3 bases are TGTGCCAGCAGCTTATCGGCCAGGGTGGGCCCTGGGGCCAACGTCCTGACTTTC. Translating it yields CASSLSARVGPGANVLTF. The J gene is TRBJ2-6, the V gene TRBV7-3, with D possibly being TRBD1 (5 bases). Trimming took off 2 bases at V and 2 bases at J, with 16 bases between the two ends. The germline CDR1 and CDR2 sequences are SGHTA and FQGTGA. The length of the CDR3 is 18 residues. Filled out from reference TRBV7-3 and TRBJ2-6, the complete variable domain reads GAGVSQTPSNKVTEKGKYVELRCDPISGHTALYWYRQSLGQGPEFLIYFQGTGAADDSGLPNDRFFAVRPEGSVSTLKIQRTERGDSAVYLCASSLSARVGPGANVLTFGAGSRLTVL.

This clonotype was seen repeatedly, ten times or more. This chain links TRBV6-2 or TRBV6-3 with TRBJ1-5, with 7 positions matching TRBD1. With 2 bases clipped from V and 6 bases from J, the junction kept 7 bases outside the gene matches. Germline CDR1 is MNHEY and CDR2 is SVGEGT. The CDR3 runs to 15 residues. The CDR3 is CASSYPPAGGQPQHF. As DNA, the CDR3 is TGTGCCAGCAGTTACCCTCCCGCAGGGGGTCAGCCCCAGCATTTT.

A few counts support this clonotype. The chain has TRBV3-1 and TRBJ2-4, with 7 bases lining up with TRBD2. Germline V gene sequence: CDR1 LGHDT, CDR2 YNNKEL (reference sequence). The V segment lost 0 bases and the J segment 7 bases; nucleotides outside the gene matches: 6. This CDR3 has 15 residues. CDR3 loop: CASSQDSGIGNIQYF. CDR3 nucleotides: TGTGCCAGCAGCCAAGACAGCGGGATAGGGAACATTCAGTACTTC.

The table lists this clonotype with a count of one. This chain joins TRBV9 and TRBJ2-2; D call uncertain. V shed 3 bases and J shed 7 bases, with 10 bases lying between them. The CDR3 loop spans 13 amino acids. Per the germline V gene, CDR1 is SGDLS and CDR2 is YYNGEE. In DNA form, the CDR3 reads TGTGCCAGCAGCGCGAGAGTTAACGGGGAGCTGTTTTTT. Encoded protein: CASSARVNGELFF.

This clonotype was found a few times. V is TRBV6-5 and J is TRBJ2-7, with D perhaps being TRBD1 or TRBD2 (7 bases each). The CDR3 totals 14 residues. V lost 6 bases and J lost 2, with 14 bases in between. Germline V CDR1 and CDR2: MNHEY, SVGAGI. The CDR3 here is CASRSRGGTYEQYF. In DNA, the CDR3 is TGTGCCAGCAGAAGCAGGGGGGGAACCTACGAGCAGTACTTC.

The chain has TRBV4-1 and TRBJ2-5; possibly TRBD2 for D (5 bases). The CDR3 consists of 16 residues. Germline CDR1 is MGHRA and CDR2 is YSYEKL. V lost 1 base and J 4 bases, leaving 16 bases between the germline ends. CDR3 loop: CASSQGGLAVVETQYF. The CDR3 nucleotides read TGCGCCAGCAGCCAAGGCGGGCTAGCTGTGGTAGAGACCCAGTACTTC.

At least ten counts were recorded for this clonotype. This chain uses TRBV12-3 or TRBV12-4 with TRBJ1-2; D uncertain. The CDR3 loop spans 12 amino acids. Trimming pared 0 bases from V and 10 bases from J, leaving 9 bases between. CDR3 DNA: TGTGCCAGCAGTTTAGCGGATGGGGACTACACCTTC. This translates into CASSLADGDYTF.

This clonotype was seen a handful of times. V usage is TRBV7-2 and J usage is TRBJ1-5; perhaps TRBD1 as D (6 bases). Germline V gene data show CDR1 as SGHTA and CDR2 as FQGNSA. The CDR3 extends over 15 amino acids. The ends were cut back, 4 bases at V and 0 bases at J, with 10 bases in the middle. This CDR3 is CASSSGQYSNQPQHF. The CDR3 nucleotides read TGTGCCAGCAGCTCTGGACAGTATAGCAATCAGCCCCAGCATTTT.

V usage is TRBV4-2 and J usage is TRBJ2-1, with 10 bases that match TRBD2. V shed 4 bases and J 6 bases; nucleotides not matched to a gene: 6. CDR1 is LGHNA and CDR2 is YNFKEQ in the germline V gene. This CDR3 is 15 amino acids long. The CDR3 sequence: CASSRGLAEINEQFF. DNA for the CDR3: TGTGCCAGCAGCCGCGGACTAGCGGAAATCAATGAGCAGTTCTTC.

This CDR3 reads CASSGYPGEQYF. The CDR3 bases are TGTGCCAGCAGCGGTTACCCGGGGGAGCAGTACTTC. This rearrangement joins TRBV9 to TRBJ2-7; D is perhaps TRBD2 (5 bases). CDR1 and CDR2 (germline): SGDLS, YYNGEE. The CDR3 is 12 amino acids. Trimming pared 3 bases from V and 7 bases from J, leaving 11 bases between.

The J gene is TRBJ1-5, the V gene TRBV3-1, with 8 bases lining up with TRBD1. Germline V gene sequence: CDR1 LGHDT, CDR2 YNNKEL (reference sequence). The length of the CDR3 is 16 residues. Trimming cost V 2 bases and J 6 bases; bases outside gene matches: 9. The CDR3 DNA reads TGTGCCAGCAGCCAAACTTGGGACAGGACTATTCAGCCCCAGCATTTT. As protein: CASSQTWDRTIQPQHF.

This clonotype appeared a few times. The CDR3 reads CASSYTLYGTQYF. The CDR3 DNA reads TGTGCCAGCAGCTACACCTTGTACGGTACGCAGTATTTT. The rearrangement uses TRBV7-2 and TRBJ2-3; D ambiguous. Germline V gene data show CDR1 as SGHTA and CDR2 as FQGNSA. This CDR3 comprises 13 residues. V was clipped by 4 bases and J by 8 bases, with 13 bases between them.

This clonotype was picked up a small number of times. J is TRBJ1-2 and V is TRBV5-1; 9 bases align to TRBD1. The CDR3 covers 15 residues. From germline, CDR1 is SGHRS and CDR2 YFSETQ. With V trimmed by 5 bases and J by 5 bases, 10 bases remained unmatched. Here the CDR3 DNA reads TGCGCCAGCAGATCCCAACCCGGGACAGGGTATGGCTACACCTTC. It specifies CASRSQPGTGYGYTF.

The J gene is TRBJ2-3, the V gene TRBV5-8; the D is unclear. With 3 bases removed from V and 6 bases from J, the gap between germline ends came to 11 bases. The CDR3 totals 13 residues. The germline V gene encodes CDR1 SGHTS and CDR2 YDEGEE. The CDR3 coding sequence is TGTGCCAGCAGCTCTTGGCAGACTGATACGCAGTATTTT. This sequence encodes CASSSWQTDTQYF.

This clonotype was found many times. The V and J genes are TRBV20-1 and TRBJ1-2; D perhaps matches TRBD1 (5 bases). The CDR3 has 13 residues. The V gene lost 6 bases and the J gene lost 9 bases, with 20 bases spanning the gap. Germline V gene lookup returns CDR1 DFQATT and CDR2 SNEGSKA (reference sequence). CDR3 region: CSARARDRRRYTF. The DNA for the CDR3 is TGCAGTGCCCGAGCCCGGGACCGCCGTCGCTACACCTTC.

This rearrangement joins TRBV20-1 to TRBJ1-6; a possible D gene is TRBD1 (5 bases). Trimming cost V 3 bases and J 5 bases, with 17 bases left between them. CDR1 is DFQATT, CDR2 SNEGSKA, per germline (reference sequence). This CDR3 region has 16 residues. The CDR3 here is CSASSSGTANNSPLHF. CDR3 coding DNA: TGCAGTGCTAGTAGTAGTGGGACGGCGAATAATTCACCCCTCCACTTT.

Details on this clonotype: An end of the junction does not agree with germline; a read error may underlie this. V usage is TRBV4-2 and J usage is TRBJ2-2; perhaps TRBD1 as D (6 bases). CDR3 length: 17 amino acids. Germline CDR1 and CDR2: LGHNA and YNFKEQ. CDR3 amino acids: CAISQGMGQVLTGELFF. The CDR3 nucleotides read TGTGCCATCAGCCAAGGGATGGGACAAGTCCTCACCGGGGAGCTGTTTTTT.

The chain couples TRBV5-6 to TRBJ1-1; no firm D call. With 2 bases removed from V and 0 bases from J, the gap between germline ends came to 8 bases. The CDR3 runs to 14 residues. CDR1 SGHDT and CDR2 YYEEEE come from the germline V gene. The chain's CDR3 is CASSFTLMNTEAFF. DNA of the CDR3: TGTGCCAGCAGCTTCACACTGATGAACACTGAAGCTTTCTTT.

This clonotype was detected only a few times. The rearrangement links TRBV4-2 to TRBJ1-5; possibly TRBD1 for D (5 bases). The length of the CDR3 is 18 residues. Germline V gene sequence: CDR1 LGHNA, CDR2 YNFKEQ. V was trimmed by 2 bases and J by 0 bases, leaving 17 bases between them. The CDR3 bases are TGTGCCAGCAGCCAATTCGCTCAGGGCGGGTATAGCAATCAGCCCCAGCATTTT. Protein sequence: CASSQFAQGGYSNQPQHF.

The CDR3 loop reads CSARLLDTQYF. CDR3 nucleotides: TGCAGTGCCAGACTACTAGATACGCAGTATTTT. The chain recombines TRBV20-1 with TRBJ2-3, with a possible D match to TRBD2 (5 bases). The CDR3 sequence is 11 residues long. V was cut by 6 bases and J by 5 bases, with 9 bases left in between. Germline V gene sequence: CDR1 DFQATT, CDR2 SNEGSKA (reference sequence).

This clonotype was observed a few times. The chain links TRBV11-3 to TRBJ2-3, with unresolved D. This CDR3 has 14 residues. Trimming took off 6 bases at V and 0 bases at J, with 10 bases between the two ends. Germline V gene data show CDR1 as SGHNT and CDR2 as YENEEA. DNA for the CDR3: TGTGCCAGCAGTGCCCGGCTCAGCACAGATACGCAGTATTTT. This gives the protein CASSARLSTDTQYF.

Only a few counts were recorded for this clonotype. The rearrangement joins TRBV20-1 to TRBJ2-7; unclear D gene. V was pared by 6 bases and J by 2 bases, with 17 bases between. Germline values: CDR1 DFQATT, CDR2 SNEGSKA (reference sequence). The length of the CDR3 is 14 residues. The CDR3 loop is CSAPRSSEAYEQYF. CDR3 nucleotides: TGCAGTGCCCCTAGGAGCAGCGAGGCCTACGAGCAGTACTTC.

The J gene is TRBJ1-1, the V gene TRBV7-2, with 11 bases that match TRBD1. V was pared by 7 bases and J by 4 bases, with 5 bases of the junction left unmatched. The V gene's germline CDR1 is SGHTA and CDR2 FQGNSA. CDR3 length: 14 amino acids. The CDR3 DNA follows: TGTGCCAGCACCGGGACAGGGGGATTCACTGAAGCTTTCTTT. The encoded protein is CASTGTGGFTEAFF.